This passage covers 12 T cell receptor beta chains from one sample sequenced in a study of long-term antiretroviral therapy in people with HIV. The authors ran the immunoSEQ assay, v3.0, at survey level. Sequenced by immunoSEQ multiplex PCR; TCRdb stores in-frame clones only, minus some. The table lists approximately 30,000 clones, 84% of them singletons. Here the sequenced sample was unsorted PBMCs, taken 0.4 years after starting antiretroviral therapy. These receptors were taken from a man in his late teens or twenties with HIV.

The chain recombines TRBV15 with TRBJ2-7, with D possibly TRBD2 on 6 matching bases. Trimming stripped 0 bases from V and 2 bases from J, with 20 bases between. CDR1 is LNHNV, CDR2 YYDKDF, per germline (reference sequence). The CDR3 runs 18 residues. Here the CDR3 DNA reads TGTGCCACCAGCAGAGAGGGGTCCATAGCGGCCGGGGCCTACGAGCAGTACTTC. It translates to CATSREGSIAAGAYEQYF.

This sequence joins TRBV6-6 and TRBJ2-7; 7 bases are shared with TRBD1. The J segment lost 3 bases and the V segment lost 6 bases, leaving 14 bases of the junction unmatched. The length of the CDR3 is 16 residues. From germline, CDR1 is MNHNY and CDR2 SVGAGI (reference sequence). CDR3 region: CASSYPPGTEDYEQYF. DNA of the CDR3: TGTGCCAGCAGCTATCCCCCCGGGACAGAAGACTACGAGCAGTACTTC.

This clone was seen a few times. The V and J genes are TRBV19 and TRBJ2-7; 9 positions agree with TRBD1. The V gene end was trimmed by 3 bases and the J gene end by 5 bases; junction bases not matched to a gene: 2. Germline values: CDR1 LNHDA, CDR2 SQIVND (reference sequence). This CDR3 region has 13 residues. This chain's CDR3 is CASSMGTGNEQYF. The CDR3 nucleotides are TGTGCCAGTAGTATGGGGACAGGGAACGAGCAGTACTTC.

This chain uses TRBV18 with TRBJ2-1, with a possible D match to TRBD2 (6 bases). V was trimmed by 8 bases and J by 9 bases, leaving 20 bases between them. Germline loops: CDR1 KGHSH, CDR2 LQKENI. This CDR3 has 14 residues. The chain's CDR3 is CASRLARLGGEQFF. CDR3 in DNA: TGTGCCAGCCGATTAGCGAGATTGGGAGGTGAGCAGTTCTTC. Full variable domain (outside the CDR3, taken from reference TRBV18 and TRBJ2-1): NAGVMQNPRHLVRRRGQEARLRCSPMKGHSHVYWYRQLPEEGLKFMVYLQKENIIDESGMPKERFSAEFPKEGPSILRIQQVVRGDSAAYFCASRLARLGGEQFFGPGTRLTVL.

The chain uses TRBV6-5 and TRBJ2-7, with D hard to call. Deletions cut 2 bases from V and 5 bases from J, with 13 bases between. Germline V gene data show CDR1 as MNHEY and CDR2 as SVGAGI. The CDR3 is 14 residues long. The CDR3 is CASSYRPSHNEQYF. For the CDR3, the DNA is TGTGCCAGCAGTTACCGGCCCTCCCATAACGAGCAGTACTTC.

CDR3: CASSIGLAASSYNEQFF. The CDR3, as DNA: TGTGCCAGTAGTATAGGACTAGCCGCCAGCTCCTACAATGAGCAGTTCTTC. The chain is built from TRBV19 and TRBJ2-1; 7 bases fit TRBD2. CDR3 length equals 17 residues. Germline V CDR1 and CDR2: LNHDA, SQIVND (reference sequence). J was trimmed by 0 bases and V by 1 base; bases with no gene match: 6.

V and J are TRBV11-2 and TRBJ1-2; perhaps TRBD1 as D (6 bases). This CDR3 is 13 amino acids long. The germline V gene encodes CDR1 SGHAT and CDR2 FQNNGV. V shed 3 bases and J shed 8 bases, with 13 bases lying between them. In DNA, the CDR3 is TGTGCCAGCAGCTTTGGGGGGGCGCAGGGCTACACCTTC. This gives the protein CASSFGGAQGYTF.

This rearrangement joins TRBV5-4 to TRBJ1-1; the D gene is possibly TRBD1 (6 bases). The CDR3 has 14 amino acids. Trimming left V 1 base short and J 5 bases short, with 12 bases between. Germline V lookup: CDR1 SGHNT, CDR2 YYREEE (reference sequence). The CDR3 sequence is CASSLPGVVTEAFF. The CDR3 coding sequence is TGTGCCAGCAGCTTGCCAGGGGTGGTTACTGAAGCTTTCTTT.

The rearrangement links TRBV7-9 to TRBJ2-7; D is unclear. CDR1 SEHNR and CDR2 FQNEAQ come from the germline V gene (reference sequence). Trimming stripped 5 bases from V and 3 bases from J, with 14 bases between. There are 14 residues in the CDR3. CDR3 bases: TGTGCCAGCAGCCCGAATATAGGTAACTACGAGCAGTACTTC. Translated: CASSPNIGNYEQYF.

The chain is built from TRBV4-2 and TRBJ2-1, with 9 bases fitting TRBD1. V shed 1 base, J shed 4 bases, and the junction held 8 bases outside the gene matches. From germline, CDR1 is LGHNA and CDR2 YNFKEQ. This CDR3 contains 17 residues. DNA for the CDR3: TGTGCCAGCAGCCAAGTCGACAGGGGGGTTATGTACAATGAGCAGTTCTTC. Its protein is CASSQVDRGVMYNEQFF.

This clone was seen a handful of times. The CDR3 DNA sequence: TGCGCCAGCAGCCCTTACAGAGCGACTAACTATGGCTACACCTTC. Protein product: CASSPYRATNYGYTF. The chain couples TRBV4-1 to TRBJ1-2; D gene ambiguous. There are 15 residues in the CDR3. Between the trimmed V and J ends, which lost 4 bases and 0 bases, there was a span of 12 bases. From germline, CDR1 is MGHRA and CDR2 YSYEKL.

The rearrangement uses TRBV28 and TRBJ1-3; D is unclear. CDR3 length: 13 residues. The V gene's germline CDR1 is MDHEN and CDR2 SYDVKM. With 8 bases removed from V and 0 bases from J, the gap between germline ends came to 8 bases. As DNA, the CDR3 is TGTGCCAGCGGCTACAGCTCTGGAAACACCATATATTTT. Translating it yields CASGYSSGNTIYF.